This TCR beta chain was recorded in a study of blood T cell repertoires in COVID-19. This CDR3 region has 14 residues. The J segment lost 6 bases and the V segment lost 4 bases, leaving 10 bases of the junction unmatched. From germline, CDR1 is GTSNPN and CDR2 SVGIG (reference sequence). TCRdb's copy holds only in-frame clones and misses some; the assay was immunoSEQ multiplex PCR. In the table there are under 150,000 clones, 70% to 90% of which are singletons. The chain has TRBV30 and TRBJ1-1; 8 nucleotides agree with TRBD1. This TCR came from a man aged 25 to 40 with acute or convalescent COVID-19. Sequences were obtained from peripheral blood. The CDR3 spells CAWMPDRDRAEAFF. In nucleotides, the CDR3 is TGTGCCTGGATGCCGGACAGGGATAGGGCTGAAGCTTTCTTT.